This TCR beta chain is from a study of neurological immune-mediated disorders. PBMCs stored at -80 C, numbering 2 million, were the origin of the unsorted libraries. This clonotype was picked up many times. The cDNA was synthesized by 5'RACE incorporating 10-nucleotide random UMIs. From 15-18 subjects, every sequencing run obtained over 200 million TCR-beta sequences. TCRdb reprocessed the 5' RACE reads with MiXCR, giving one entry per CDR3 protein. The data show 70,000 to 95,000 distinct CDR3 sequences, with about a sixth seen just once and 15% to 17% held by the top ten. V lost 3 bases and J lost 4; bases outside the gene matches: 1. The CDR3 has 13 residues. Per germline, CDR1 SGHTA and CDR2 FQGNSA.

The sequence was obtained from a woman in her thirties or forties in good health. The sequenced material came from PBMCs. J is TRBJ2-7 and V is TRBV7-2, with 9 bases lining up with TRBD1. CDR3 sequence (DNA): TGTGCCAGCAGCTTGGGGACAGGGTACGAGCAGTACTTC. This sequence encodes CASSLGTGYEQYF.